The clone carrying this TCR beta chain was observed at least ten times. Its antigen is unidentified. Arm-PCR with iRepertoire HTBI primers amplified the CDR3 regions for these TCR beta libraries. TCRdb independently ran MiXCR on the multiplex PCR reads; one entry per CDR3 protein. The table shows about 660,000 distinct CDR3 sequences, with 30% occurring only once. The data were taken from a study of regulatory T cells in long-lasting Graves disease. Study-wide background: Persistent Graves' disease denoted over 5 years of antithyroid drugs plus positive TSH receptor antibodies. Overall study results and limits: Because few samples were included, accuracy may have been lower. For persistent Graves' patients, TCR diversity was lower than for newly diagnosed ones. Researchers reported studying only peripheral blood, not thyroid tissue.

Time point here: persistent/refractory GD, antithyroid drugs over 5 years with positive TRAb. PBMC-derived RNA was used for the TCR library. The CDR3 contains 10 residues. CDR1 MDHEN and CDR2 SYDVKM come from the germline V gene. The V gene lost 9 bases and the J gene lost 10 bases, with 10 bases spanning the gap. The receptor was isolated from a female donor with Graves disease. This rearrangement joins TRBV28 to TRBJ2-1; unclear D gene. The material was peripheral blood mononuclear cells (PBMCs), obtained when the disease was refractory, from a patient treated with antithyroid drugs. The CDR3 coding sequence is TGTGCCAGTGGGTCGAGAGAGCAGTTCTTC. This encodes CASGSREQFF.